A selection of T cell receptor beta chains follows, all from one sample in a study of chemoradiotherapy in HPV16-positive cancers. Sequencing was performed with immunoSEQ multiplex PCR; in TCRdb, only in-frame clones are kept and a portion is missing. Among about 53,000 clones listed, 90% were seen once. The sample consisted of blood, taken from a patient who underwent chemoradiotherapy. These receptors all come from a human donor with HPV-associated anogenital cancer. CDR3s include the opening cysteine and the closing phenylalanine or tryptophan. The D gene is left open where the match is weak. Not every row has a clone size; where given, it reads once, few, many or a size class.

.,TRBV6-5,TRBJ2-1,.,CASSFKDGEQFF,TGTGCCAGCAGTTTCAAAGATGGTGAGCAGTTCTTC
.,TRBV4-3,TRBJ2-3,TRBD2,CASSQDRGLAGVTDTQYF,TGCGCCAGCAGCCAAGATAGGGGACTAGCGGGGGTCACAGATACGCAGTATTTT
once,TRBV10-3,TRBJ2-3,TRBD1,CAISNRGPGDTQYF,TGTGCCATCAGCAACAGGGGGCCGGGAGATACGCAGTATTTT
.,TRBV12-5,TRBJ1-1,.,CASGLMQNTEAFF,TGTGCTAGTGGTTTGATGCAGAACACTGAAGCTTTCTTT
.,TRBV5-1,TRBJ2-6,.,CASSSGQISGANVLTF,TGCGCCAGCAGCTCCGGACAGATCTCTGGGGCCAACGTCCTGACTTTC
.,TRBV5-4,TRBJ2-3,.,CASSLAGPGADTQYF,TGTGCCAGCAGCTTGGCGGGGCCGGGGGCAGATACGCAGTATTTT
.,TRBV29-1,TRBJ2-4,.,CSVPRGGIQYF,TGCAGCGTTCCTAGAGGGGGAATTCAGTACTTC
.,TRBV27,TRBJ2-3,.,CASSPGTFTDTQYF,TGTGCCAGCAGTCCCGGGACTTTCACAGATACGCAGTATTTT
.,TRBV29-1,TRBJ2-3,TRBD2,CSVEGLGRGGPDTQYF,TGCAGCGTTGAAGGGCTGGGGCGGGGGGGCCCCGATACGCAGTATTTT
once,TRBV19,TRBJ2-5,TRBD2,CASSTRFGGETQYF,TGTGCCAGTAGTACCCGGTTCGGGGGGGAGACCCAGTACTTC
.,TRBV5-8,TRBJ1-2,TRBD1,CASSRETGGPWGYTF,TGTGCCAGCAGCCGCGAGACAGGGGGCCCTTGGGGCTACACCTTC
.,TRBV29-1,TRBJ2-3,.,CSVEGGIGSTDTQYF,TGCAGCGTTGAAGGGGGGATAGGGAGCACAGATACGCAGTATTTT
.,TRBV5-6,TRBJ2-5,.,CASSHGGVQGRRETQYF,TGTGCCAGCAGCCACGGAGGGGTCCAGGGGCGACGAGAGACCCAGTACTTC
once,TRBV5-4,TRBJ2-1,TRBD2,CASSLASGGATNEQFF,TGTGCCAGCAGCTTGGCCAGCGGGGGGGCTACCAATGAGCAGTTCTTC
.,TRBV11-2,TRBJ1-6,.,CASSFNSYNSPLHF,TGTGCCAGCAGCTTTAACAGCTATAATTCACCCCTCCACTTT
.,TRBV5-6,TRBJ2-5,TRBD2,CASSLGLAGGRETQYF,TGTGCCAGCAGCTTGGGACTAGCGGGAGGGAGGGAGACCCAGTACTTC
.,TRBV27,TRBJ1-1,.,CASSLEGVGNTEAFF,TGTGCCAGCAGTTTAGAGGGGGTAGGGAACACTGAAGCTTTCTTT
.,TRBV7-2,TRBJ2-5,TRBD2,CASSILRGGGETQYF,TGTGCCAGCAGCATTTTACGGGGGGGCGGGGAGACCCAGTACTTC
.,TRBV28,TRBJ2-5,TRBD1,CASSVSGTGVRETQYF,TGTGCCAGCAGTGTCTCCGGGACAGGGGTACGAGAGACCCAGTACTTC
.,TRBV5-4,TRBJ2-3,TRBD2,CASTRTSGSTDTQYF,TGTGCCAGCACCCGGACTAGCGGTAGCACAGATACGCAGTATTTT
.,TRBV20-1,TRBJ2-7,.,CSALWGDEQYF,TGCAGTGCTCTCTGGGGGGACGAGCAGTACTTC
.,TRBV7-2,TRBJ2-6,.,CASSLRLAAGANVLTF,TGTGCCAGCAGCCTAAGACTCGCCGCTGGGGCCAACGTCCTGACTTTC
.,TRBV19,TRBJ2-3,TRBD1,CASSITGGTDTQYF,TGTGCCAGTAGTATCACAGGGGGCACAGATACGCAGTATTTT
.,TRBV6-6,TRBJ1-5,TRBD1,CASRQGTLMEHF,TGTGCCAGCAGACAGGGGACCCTCATGGAGCATTTT
.,TRBV6-6,TRBJ2-5,.,CASSPAQETQYF,TGTGCCAGCTCACCGGCCCAAGAGACCCAGTACTTC
.,TRBV29-1,TRBJ1-2,TRBD1,CSVEDAAGQRYGYTF,TGCAGCGTTGAAGATGCGGCGGGACAGCGGTATGGCTACACCTTC
.,TRBV12-5,TRBJ1-2,.,CASAPPGVGGYTF,TGTGCTAGTGCCCCCCCCGGGGTGGGAGGCTACACCTTC
once,TRBV10-3,TRBJ1-2,.,CAISVEMDNYGYTF,TGTGCCATCAGTGTCGAGATGGATAACTATGGCTACACCTTC
.,TRBV30,TRBJ2-2,TRBD2,CAWTSGVNTGELFF,TGTGCCTGGACTAGCGGAGTTAACACCGGGGAGCTGTTTTTT
.,TRBV6-6,TRBJ1-1,.,CASSYSPGTEAFF,TGTGCCAGCAGTTACTCCCCGGGCACTGAAGCTTTCTTT
.,TRBV4-2,TRBJ2-2,TRBD2,CASSLGGANTGELFF,TGTGCCAGCAGCCTCGGGGGGGCGAACACCGGGGAGCTGTTTTTT
.,TRBV14,TRBJ2-2,.,CASSLRIATGELFF,TGTGCCAGCAGCCTCCGTATAGCGACCGGGGAGCTGTTTTTT
.,TRBV5-6,TRBJ1-5,TRBD1,CASSWAGQSNQPQHF,TGTGCCAGCAGCTGGGCGGGACAGAGCAATCAGCCCCAGCATTTT
.,TRBV6-1,TRBJ1-5,.,CASSDRGGTNSNQPQHF,TGTGCCAGCAGTGACCGGGGCGGGACTAATAGCAATCAGCCCCAGCATTTT
.,TRBV7-2,TRBJ1-2,TRBD1,CASSPQGLYGYTF,TGTGCCAGCAGCCCACAGGGGCTTTATGGCTACACCTTC
.,TRBV7-2,TRBJ2-5,TRBD2,CASSSIAGAGQETQYF,TGTGCCAGCAGCTCTATAGCGGGAGCCGGGCAAGAGACCCAGTACTTC
.,TRBV7-2,TRBJ2-2,.,CASSLEVAPNTGELFF,TGTGCCAGCAGCTTAGAGGTAGCGCCAAACACCGGGGAGCTGTTTTTT
.,TRBV19,TRBJ1-1,TRBD1,CASSPDREGEAFF,TGTGCCAGTAGCCCGGACAGGGAGGGTGAAGCTTTCTTT
.,TRBV29-1,TRBJ2-5,TRBD1,CSVEDRDRAETQYF,TGCAGCGTTGAAGATCGTGACAGGGCAGAGACCCAGTACTTC
.,TRBV18,TRBJ1-2,.,CASSPRGAGYTF,TGTGCCAGCTCACCACGAGGGGCTGGCTACACCTTC
.,TRBV21-1,TRBJ2-7,.,CASSKGARLKGTYEQYF,TGTGCCAGCAGCAAAGGGGCACGGCTCAAGGGGACCTACGAGCAGTACTTC
.,TRBV30,TRBJ1-4,.,CAWSQIPEEKLFF,TGTGCCTGGAGCCAAATCCCGGAAGAAAAACTGTTTTTT